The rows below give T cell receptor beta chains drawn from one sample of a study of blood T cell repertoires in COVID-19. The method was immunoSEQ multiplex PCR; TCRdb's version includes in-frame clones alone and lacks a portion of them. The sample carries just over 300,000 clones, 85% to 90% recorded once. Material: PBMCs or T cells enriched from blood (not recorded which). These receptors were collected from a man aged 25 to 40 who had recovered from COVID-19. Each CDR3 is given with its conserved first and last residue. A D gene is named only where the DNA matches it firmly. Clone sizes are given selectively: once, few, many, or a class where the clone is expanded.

cdr3_aa: CASSGLAALSSYNEQFF; cdr3_nt: TGTGCCAGCAGCGGACTAGCGGCCTTGAGCTCCTACAATGAGCAGTTCTTC; d_call: TRBD2; j_call: TRBJ2-1; clone_size: NA; v_call: TRBV11-3
cdr3_aa: CASSPPGTIPTRRYNEQFF; cdr3_nt: TGTGCCAGCTCACCACCGGGGACTATACCGACGCGGCGATACAATGAGCAGTTCTTC; d_call: TRBD2; j_call: TRBJ2-1; clone_size: NA; v_call: TRBV18
cdr3_aa: CASSIPAGGGTDTQYF; cdr3_nt: TGTGCCAGCAGCATCCCAGCGGGAGGGGGCACAGATACGCAGTATTTT; d_call: TRBD2; j_call: TRBJ2-3; clone_size: NA; v_call: TRBV27
cdr3_aa: CASSLGFRGHEQYF; cdr3_nt: TGTGCCAGCAGCCTAGGCTTCAGGGGCCACGAGCAGTACTTC; d_call: NA; j_call: TRBJ2-7; clone_size: NA; v_call: TRBV14
cdr3_aa: CASSYPLGGHQYEQYF; cdr3_nt: TGTGCCAGCAGTTATCCCCTCGGTGGACACCAGTACGAGCAGTACTTC; d_call: NA; j_call: TRBJ2-7; clone_size: NA; v_call: TRBV6-2/TRBV6-3
cdr3_aa: CASSLGIGSYGYTF; cdr3_nt: TGTGCCAGCAGTTTGGGAATAGGGAGCTATGGCTACACCTTC; d_call: NA; j_call: TRBJ1-2; clone_size: few; v_call: TRBV27
cdr3_aa: CASSPQGAAGYTF; cdr3_nt: TGTGCCAGTAGTCCACAGGGGGCGGCTGGCTACACCTTC; d_call: TRBD1; j_call: TRBJ1-2; clone_size: once; v_call: TRBV19
cdr3_aa: CASSLLGWHQTSYEQYF; cdr3_nt: TGTGCCAGCAGCCTCCTCGGGTGGCACCAAACATCCTACGAGCAGTACTTC; d_call: NA; j_call: TRBJ2-7; clone_size: NA; v_call: TRBV14
cdr3_aa: CASSLGQTSTINSPLHF; cdr3_nt: TGCGCCAGCAGTCTCGGACAGACCTCAACTATAAATTCACCCCTCCACTTT; d_call: NA; j_call: TRBJ1-6; clone_size: once; v_call: TRBV5-1
cdr3_aa: CASSRTSGRNEQFF; cdr3_nt: TGTGCCAGCAGCCGGACTAGCGGGAGAAATGAGCAGTTCTTC; d_call: TRBD2; j_call: TRBJ2-1; clone_size: once; v_call: TRBV2